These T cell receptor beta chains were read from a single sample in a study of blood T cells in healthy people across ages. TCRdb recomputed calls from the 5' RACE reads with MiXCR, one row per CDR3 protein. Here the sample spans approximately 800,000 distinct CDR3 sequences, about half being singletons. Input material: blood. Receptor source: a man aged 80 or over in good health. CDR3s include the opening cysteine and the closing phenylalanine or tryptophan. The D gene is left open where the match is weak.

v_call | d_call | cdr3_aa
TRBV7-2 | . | CASSSDSGDGNEQFF
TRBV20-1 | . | CSARGDIAYEQYF
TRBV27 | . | CASSPRQSGANVLTF
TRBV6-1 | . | CASSISSYYNEQFF
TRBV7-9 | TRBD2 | CASSSARWIAGSYNEQYF
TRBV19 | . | CASSPGPNKDEQFF
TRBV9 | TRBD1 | CASSVGFRGYEQYF
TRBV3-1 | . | CASSQDFTLDNEQFF
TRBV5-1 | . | CASSLAGQGLEPQHF
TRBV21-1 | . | CASSKRGAALATDTQYF
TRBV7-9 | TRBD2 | CASSLTSGRAGETQYF
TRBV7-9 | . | CASSDHNEQFF
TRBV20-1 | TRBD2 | CSAFPTSGSIYEQYF
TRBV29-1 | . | CSVEVGVRNTEAFF
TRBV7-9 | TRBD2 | CASSSGLAGANTDTQYF
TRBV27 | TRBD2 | CASSPTSGSAETQYF
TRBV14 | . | CASSQAGARGETQYF